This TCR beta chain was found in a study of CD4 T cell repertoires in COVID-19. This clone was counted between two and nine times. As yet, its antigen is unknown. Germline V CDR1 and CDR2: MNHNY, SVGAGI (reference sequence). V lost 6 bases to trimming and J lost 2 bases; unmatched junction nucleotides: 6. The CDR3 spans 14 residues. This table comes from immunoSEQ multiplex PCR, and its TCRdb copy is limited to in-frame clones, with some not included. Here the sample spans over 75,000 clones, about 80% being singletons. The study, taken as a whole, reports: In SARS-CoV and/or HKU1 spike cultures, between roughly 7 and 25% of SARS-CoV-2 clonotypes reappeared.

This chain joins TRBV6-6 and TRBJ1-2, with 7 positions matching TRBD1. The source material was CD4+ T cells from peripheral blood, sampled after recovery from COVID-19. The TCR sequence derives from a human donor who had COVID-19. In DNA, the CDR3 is TGTGCCAGCAGGGCCCAGGGGGGAAACTATGGCTACACCTTC. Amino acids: CASRAQGGNYGYTF.